Included here is one T cell receptor beta chain sequence, with context. Its cognate antigen is unknown. This entry belongs to a study of T cell responses to AZD1222 COVID-19 vaccine. TCRdb's table, derived via immunoSEQ multiplex PCR, lists solely in-frame clones and lacks some. The table records 90,000 to 150,000 clones, about nine tenths of them present only once. V lost 2 bases to trimming and J lost 1 base; unmatched junction nucleotides: 1. This CDR3 region has 15 residues. Germline values: CDR1 KGHDR, CDR2 SFDVKD. Study results and caveats: Clonal diversity was possibly underestimated, and the donors were mostly white British, with more females.

The specimen comprised peripheral blood, sampled 28 days after the second AZD1222 dose. The gene calls are TRBV24-1 and TRBJ2-3; 8 bases fit TRBD2. This clonotype was sampled from an adult who received the AZD1222 COVID-19 vaccine. The CDR3 reads CATSDSSGRTDTQYF. For the CDR3, the DNA is TGTGCCACCAGTGATTCTAGCGGGCGCACAGATACGCAGTATTTT.